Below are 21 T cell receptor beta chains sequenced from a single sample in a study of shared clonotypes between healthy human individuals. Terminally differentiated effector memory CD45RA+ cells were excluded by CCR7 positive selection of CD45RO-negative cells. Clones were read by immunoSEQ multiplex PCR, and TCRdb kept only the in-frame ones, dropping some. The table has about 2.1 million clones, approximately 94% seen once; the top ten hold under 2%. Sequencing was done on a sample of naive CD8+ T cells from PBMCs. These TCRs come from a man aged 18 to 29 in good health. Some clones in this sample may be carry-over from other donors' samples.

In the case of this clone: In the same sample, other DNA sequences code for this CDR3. CDR3 protein: CASSLGRVGNQPQHF. For the CDR3, the DNA is TGTGCCAGCAGCTTGGGGAGGGTAGGAAATCAGCCCCAGCATTTT. The chain joins TRBV5-6 to TRBJ1-5; D uncertain. This CDR3 region has 15 residues. Trimming left V 0 bases short and J 4 bases short, with 11 bases between. The V gene's germline CDR1 is SGHDT and CDR2 YYEEEE.

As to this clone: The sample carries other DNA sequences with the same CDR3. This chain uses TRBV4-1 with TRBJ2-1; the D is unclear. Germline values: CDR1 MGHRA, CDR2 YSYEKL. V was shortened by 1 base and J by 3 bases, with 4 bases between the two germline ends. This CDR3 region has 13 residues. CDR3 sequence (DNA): TGCGCCAGCAGCCAAGGCCTCTACAATGAGCAGTTCTTC. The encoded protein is CASSQGLYNEQFF.

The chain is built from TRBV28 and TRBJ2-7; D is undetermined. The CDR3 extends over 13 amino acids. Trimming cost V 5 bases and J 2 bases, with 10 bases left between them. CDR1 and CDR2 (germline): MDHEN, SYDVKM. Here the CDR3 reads CASSPSEAYEQYF. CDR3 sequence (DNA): TGTGCCAGCAGTCCCTCCGAAGCCTACGAGCAGTACTTC.

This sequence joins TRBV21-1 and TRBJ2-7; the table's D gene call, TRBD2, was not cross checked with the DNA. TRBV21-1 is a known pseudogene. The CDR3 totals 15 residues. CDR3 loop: CASSKGLAGTYEQYF. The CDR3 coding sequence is TGTGCCAGCAGCAAAGGACTAGCGGGAACCTACGAGCAGTACTTC.

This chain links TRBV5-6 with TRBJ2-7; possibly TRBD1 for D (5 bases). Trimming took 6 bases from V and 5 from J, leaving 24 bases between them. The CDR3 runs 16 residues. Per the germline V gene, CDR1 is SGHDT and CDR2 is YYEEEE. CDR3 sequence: CASNRGRANLGDEQYF. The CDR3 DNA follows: TGTGCCAGCAACCGAGGCAGGGCTAACCTTGGGGACGAGCAGTACTTC.

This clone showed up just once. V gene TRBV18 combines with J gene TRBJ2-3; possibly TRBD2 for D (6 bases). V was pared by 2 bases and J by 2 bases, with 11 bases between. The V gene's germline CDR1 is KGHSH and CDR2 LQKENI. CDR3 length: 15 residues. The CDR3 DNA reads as TGTGCCAGCTCACCAGCGGGACTGTACACAGATACGCAGTATTTT. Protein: CASSPAGLYTDTQYF.

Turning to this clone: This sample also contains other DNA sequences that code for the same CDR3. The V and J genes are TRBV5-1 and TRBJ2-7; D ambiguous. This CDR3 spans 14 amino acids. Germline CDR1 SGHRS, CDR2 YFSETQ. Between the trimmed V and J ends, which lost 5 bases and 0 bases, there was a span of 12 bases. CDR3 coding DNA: TGCGCCAGCAGGGGTGTCGGTAGCTCCTACGAGCAGTACTTC. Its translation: CASRGVGSSYEQYF.

The CDR3 coding sequence is TGTGCCAGCAGTCCCGACGGTGGCCTGGATGGCTACACCTTC. Its protein product is CASSPDGGLDGYTF. The chain carries TRBV6-5 and TRBJ1-2; D unresolved. From germline, CDR1 is MNHEY and CDR2 SVGAGI. Deletions cut 5 bases from V and 6 bases from J, with 16 bases between. CDR3 length equals 14 residues.

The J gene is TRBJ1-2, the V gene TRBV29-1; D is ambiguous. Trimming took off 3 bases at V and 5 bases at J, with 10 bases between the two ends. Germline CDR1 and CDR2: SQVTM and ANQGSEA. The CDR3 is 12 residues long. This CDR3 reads CSVDIGLYGYTF. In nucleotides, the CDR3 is TGCAGCGTTGATATCGGACTTTATGGCTACACCTTC. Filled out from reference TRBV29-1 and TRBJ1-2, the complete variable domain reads SAVISQKPSRDICQRGTSLTIQCQVDSQVTMMFWYRQQPGQSLTLIATANQGSEATYESGFVIDKFPISRPNLTFSTLTVSNMSPEDSSIYLCSVDIGLYGYTFGSGTRLTVV.

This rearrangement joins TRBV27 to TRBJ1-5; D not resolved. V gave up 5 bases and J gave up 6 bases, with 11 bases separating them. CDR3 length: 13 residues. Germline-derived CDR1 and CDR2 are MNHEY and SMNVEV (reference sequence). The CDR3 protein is CASSPVPGQPQHF. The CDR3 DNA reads TGTGCCAGCAGTCCCGTCCCAGGTCAGCCCCAGCATTTT.

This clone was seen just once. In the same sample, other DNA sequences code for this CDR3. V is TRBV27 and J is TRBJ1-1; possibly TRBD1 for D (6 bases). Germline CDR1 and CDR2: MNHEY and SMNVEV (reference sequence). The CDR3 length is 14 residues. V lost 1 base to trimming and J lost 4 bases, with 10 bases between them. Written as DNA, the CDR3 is TGTGCCAGCAGTTTATTGACAGGTTCCACTGAAGCTTTCTTT. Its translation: CASSLLTGSTEAFF.

The CDR3 sequence is CASSWAPGQGARSYEQYF. The CDR3 DNA is TGTGCCAGCAGCTGGGCGCCGGGACAGGGGGCGCGGTCCTACGAGCAGTACTTC. J is TRBJ2-7 and V is TRBV5-4; 12 positions match TRBD1. With V trimmed by 3 bases and J by 1 base, 11 bases remained unmatched. Germline V gene data show CDR1 as SGHNT and CDR2 as YYREEE (reference sequence). This CDR3 comprises 18 residues.

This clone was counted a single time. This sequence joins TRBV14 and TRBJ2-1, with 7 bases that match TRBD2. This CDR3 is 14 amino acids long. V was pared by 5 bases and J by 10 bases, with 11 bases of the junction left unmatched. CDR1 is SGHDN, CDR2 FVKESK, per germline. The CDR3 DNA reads TGTGCCAGCAGCGTGGAACGGGCGGGAGCCGAGCAGTTCTTC. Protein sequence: CASSVERAGAEQFF.

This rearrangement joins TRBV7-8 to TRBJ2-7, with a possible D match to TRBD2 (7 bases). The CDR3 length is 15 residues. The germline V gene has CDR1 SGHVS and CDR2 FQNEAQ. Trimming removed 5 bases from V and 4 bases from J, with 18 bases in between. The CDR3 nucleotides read TGTGCCAGCAGCCCCCTAAGGGGAGGGGGATACGAGCAGTACTTC. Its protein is CASSPLRGGGYEQYF.

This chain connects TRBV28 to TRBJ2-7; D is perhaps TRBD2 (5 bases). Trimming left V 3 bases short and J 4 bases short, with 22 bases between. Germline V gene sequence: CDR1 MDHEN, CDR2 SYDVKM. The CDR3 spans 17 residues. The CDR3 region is CASSFSFTERFLYEQYF. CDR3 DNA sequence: TGTGCCAGCAGTTTCTCCTTTACAGAGCGGTTCCTATACGAGCAGTACTTC. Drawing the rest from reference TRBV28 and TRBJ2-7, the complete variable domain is DVKVTQSSRYLVKRTGEKVFLECVQDMDHENMFWYRQDPGLGLRLIYFSYDVKMKEKGDIPEGYSVSREKKERFSLILESASTNQTSMYLCASSFSFTERFLYEQYFGPGTRLTVT.

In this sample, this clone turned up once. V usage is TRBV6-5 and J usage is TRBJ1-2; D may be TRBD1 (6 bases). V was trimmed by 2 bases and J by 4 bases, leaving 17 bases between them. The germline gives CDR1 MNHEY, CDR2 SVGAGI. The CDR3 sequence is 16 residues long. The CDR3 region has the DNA TGTGCCAGCAGTTACGGTAGGGGGGCCGCTGCCTATGGCTACACCTTC. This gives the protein CASSYGRGAAAYGYTF.

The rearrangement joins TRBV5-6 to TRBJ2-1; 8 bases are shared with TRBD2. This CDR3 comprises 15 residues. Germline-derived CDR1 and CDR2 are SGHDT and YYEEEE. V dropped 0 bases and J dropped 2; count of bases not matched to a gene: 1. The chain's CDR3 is CASSLAAGAYNEQFF. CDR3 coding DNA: TGTGCCAGCAGCTTGGCAGCGGGAGCCTACAATGAGCAGTTCTTC.

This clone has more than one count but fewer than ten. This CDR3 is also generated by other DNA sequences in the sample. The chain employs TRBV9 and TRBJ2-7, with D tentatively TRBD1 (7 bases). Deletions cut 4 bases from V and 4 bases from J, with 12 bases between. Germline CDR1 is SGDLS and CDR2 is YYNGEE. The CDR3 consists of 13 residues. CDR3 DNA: TGTGCCAGCAGCCCAGGGGGAGGATACGAGCAGTACTTC. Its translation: CASSPGGGYEQYF.

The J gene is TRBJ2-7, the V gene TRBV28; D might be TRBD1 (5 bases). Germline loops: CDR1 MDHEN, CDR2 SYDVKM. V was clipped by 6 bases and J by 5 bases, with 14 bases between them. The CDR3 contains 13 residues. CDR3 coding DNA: TGTGCCAGCAGGGCGTCAGGGCTAAACGAGCAGTACTTC. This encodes CASRASGLNEQYF. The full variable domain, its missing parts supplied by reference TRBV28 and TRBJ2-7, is DVKVTQSSRYLVKRTGEKVFLECVQDMDHENMFWYRQDPGLGLRLIYFSYDVKMKEKGDIPEGYSVSREKKERFSLILESASTNQTSMYLCASRASGLNEQYFGPGTRLTVT.

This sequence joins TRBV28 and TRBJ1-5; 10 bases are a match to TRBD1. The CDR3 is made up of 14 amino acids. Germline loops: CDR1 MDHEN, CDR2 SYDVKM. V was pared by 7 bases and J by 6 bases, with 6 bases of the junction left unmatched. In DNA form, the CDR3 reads TGTGCCAGCATTCCGACAGGGGGCCTTCAGCCCCAGCATTTT. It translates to CASIPTGGLQPQHF. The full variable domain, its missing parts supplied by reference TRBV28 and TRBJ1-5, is DVKVTQSSRYLVKRTGEKVFLECVQDMDHENMFWYRQDPGLGLRLIYFSYDVKMKEKGDIPEGYSVSREKKERFSLILESASTNQTSMYLCASIPTGGLQPQHFGDGTRLSIL.

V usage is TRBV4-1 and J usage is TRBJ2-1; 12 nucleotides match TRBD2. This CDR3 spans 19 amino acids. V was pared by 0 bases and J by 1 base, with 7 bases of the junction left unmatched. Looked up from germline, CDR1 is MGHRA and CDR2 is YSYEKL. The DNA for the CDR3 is TGCGCCAGCAGCCAAGATCCCCGACTAGCGGGAGTTTCCTACAATGAGCAGTTCTTC. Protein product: CASSQDPRLAGVSYNEQFF.